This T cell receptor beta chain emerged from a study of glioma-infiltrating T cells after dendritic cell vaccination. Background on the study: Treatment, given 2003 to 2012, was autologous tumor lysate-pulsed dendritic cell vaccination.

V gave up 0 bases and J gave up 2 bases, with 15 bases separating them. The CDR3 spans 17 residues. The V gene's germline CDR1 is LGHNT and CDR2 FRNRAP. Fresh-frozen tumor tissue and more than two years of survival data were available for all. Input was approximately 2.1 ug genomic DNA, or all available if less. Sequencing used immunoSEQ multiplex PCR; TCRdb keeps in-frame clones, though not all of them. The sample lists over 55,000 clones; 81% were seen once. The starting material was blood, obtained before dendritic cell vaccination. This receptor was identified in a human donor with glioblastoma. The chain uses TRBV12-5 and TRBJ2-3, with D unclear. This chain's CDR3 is CASGLVLNDQVTDTQYF. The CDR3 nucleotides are TGTGCTAGTGGTTTGGTACTTAATGATCAGGTCACAGATACGCAGTATTTT.